The text below deals with one TCR beta chain. Its antigen is still unknown. This entry is derived from a study of shared clonotypes between healthy human individuals. Germline CDR1 is SGHDT and CDR2 is YYEEEE. Trimming removed 1 base from V and 1 base from J, with 9 bases in between. The length of the CDR3 is 15 residues. General observations from the study: When naive CD4 clonotypes were compared across a few donors, approximately 4.9% were shared. Only blood was sampled; tissue repertoires likely differ.

Using immunoSEQ multiplex PCR, the repertoire was profiled, and TCRdb retains in-frame clones only, with some absent. The table includes 2 million to 2.5 million clones, about nine tenths detected once. The TCR was taken from a young man in good health. Some clones in this sample may be carry-over from other donors' samples. The chain is built from TRBV5-6 and TRBJ1-3; no definite D call. The material sequenced was naive CD4+ T cells from PBMCs. As to subset: CD45RA+ positively selected. DNA of the CDR3: TGTGCCAGCAGCTTGAGGGAGCAGTCTGGAAACACCATATATTTT. Its protein is CASSLREQSGNTIYF.